Described below is a single T cell receptor (beta chain) sequence and its context. After removal of 2 bases from V and 3 bases from J, the junction contained 4 bases not matched to a gene. CDR1 is SNHLY, CDR2 FYNNEI, per germline. The CDR3 spans 16 residues. In the original analysis: Amplified reference gene primers provided the basis for estimating nucleated cell counts. Produced via immunoSEQ multiplex PCR; TCRdb's table is partial and in-frame only. V and J calls and clone size are copied from that table; D and trimming were computed from the DNA. The data contain a few hundred thousand clones, about 90% of them singletons. This sample was included in a study of blood T cell repertoires in COVID-19.

The chain uses TRBV2 and TRBJ2-3; 11 nucleotides match TRBD2. Sequencing was carried out using peripheral blood. The receptor was isolated from a woman aged 25-40 years with COVID-19, enrolled during active disease. The CDR3 protein is CASSEIASGRTDTQYF. CDR3 coding DNA: TGTGCCAGCAGTGAAATAGCTAGCGGGAGGACAGATACGCAGTATTTT.